The clone carrying this T cell receptor beta chain was counted only a few times. What it binds is unknown. The junction departs from the called germline gene at one end, perhaps through a read error. Both 60 Vbeta primers and 13 Jbeta primers went into the PCR. Profiling relied on immunoSEQ multiplex PCR, and the TCRdb table lists in-frame clones only, not all of them. There are under 150,000 clones in the sample; around three quarters occur only once, and about 2.9% lies in the top ten. CDR3 size: 14 residues. The V gene's germline CDR1 is SEHNR and CDR2 FQNEAQ (reference sequence). The source of the sample is a study of cytomegalovirus exposure and HLA in healthy donors. Looking at the study overall: Unique TCRs from HLA-typed donors, 65 million to 85 million of them, were held in an early data release.

Study findings and constraints: Common viral pathogens seemed to be connected with several of the most significant clusters, according to a later analysis.

This sequence joins TRBV7-9 and TRBJ2-1, with a tentative D call TRBD1 (6 bases). This TCR came from a man aged 35 to 55 in good health and CMV-seropositive. Input material: PBMCs. The CDR3 here is CSSSSRTGQFEQFF. The CDR3 coding sequence is TGTTCCAGCAGCTCTCGCACAGGGCAGTTTGAGCAGTTCTTC.